The table lists the clone carrying this TCR beta chain with a few counts. The data derive from a study of T-cell memory formation after mild COVID-19. This CDR3 is 15 amino acids long. V was pared by 6 bases and J by 5 bases, with 19 bases between. CDR1 and CDR2 from the germline V gene are SNHLY and FYNNEI. One entry per CDR3 protein, called by TCRdb with MiXCR from the 5' RACE reads. The sample consists of more than 200,000 distinct CDR3 sequences, 16% of them appearing once. The source of this sequence is a man younger than 35 who had mild COVID-19 (a few samples of this study predate the infection). Cell type and time point are not known. The sample comprised PBMCs or a T cell subset sorted from them (not recorded which). V and J are TRBV2 and TRBJ2-5; no clear D. The DNA of the CDR3 is TGTGCCAGCAGGCTGCTTACCGCTCTGGGGGAGACCCAGTACTTC. Translation gives CASRLLTALGETQYF.